Listed below are T cell receptor beta chains from one sample, sequenced in a study of technical replicates of blood from several donors. The data were produced by immunoSEQ multiplex PCR, yet TCRdb's version contains in-frame clones alone and is incomplete. The sample carries roughly 92,000 clones, approximately 95% recorded once. Sequencing input: T cells isolated from PBMCs. Source of these receptors: a human donor in good health. The CDR3 runs from the conserved cysteine through the conserved F or W. Fields, in order: J gene, V gene, CDR3 length, D gene, clone size, CDR3 DNA, CDR3 protein. D genes are given only for firm matches. Only some rows state a clone size, as once, few, many or a class for expanded clones.

j_gene: TRBJ2-7; v_gene: TRBV28; len: 16; d_gene: -; abundance: -; CDR3nt: TGTGCCAGCAGCTATATACAAAGACCTAACTACTACGAGCAGTACTTC; CDR3aa: CASSYIQRPNYYEQYF
j_gene: TRBJ2-7; v_gene: TRBV19; len: 13; d_gene: -; abundance: -; CDR3nt: TGTGCCAGTAGTATAGGGACAGTCTACGAGCAGTACTTC; CDR3aa: CASSIGTVYEQYF
j_gene: TRBJ2-2; v_gene: TRBV7-9; len: 15; d_gene: -; abundance: -; CDR3nt: TGTGCCAGCAGCTCCTTGGGAGGGGGTCCCGGGGAGCTGTTTTTT; CDR3aa: CASSSLGGGPGELFF
j_gene: TRBJ1-2; v_gene: TRBV4-1; len: 14; d_gene: -; abundance: -; CDR3nt: TGCGCCAGCAGCCAAGATCAGGGGACCTATGGCTACACCTTC; CDR3aa: CASSQDQGTYGYTF
j_gene: TRBJ1-3; v_gene: TRBV10-1; len: 16; d_gene: -; abundance: once; CDR3nt: TGCGCCAGCAGTGAGGAGGAGACGGGCTCTGGAAACACCATATATTTT; CDR3aa: CASSEEETGSGNTIYF
j_gene: TRBJ1-1; v_gene: TRBV5-1; len: 12; d_gene: -; abundance: -; CDR3nt: TGCGCCAGTAGGGGGGGGGCCACTGAAGCTTTCTTT; CDR3aa: CASRGGATEAFF
j_gene: TRBJ2-2; v_gene: TRBV10-1; len: 15; d_gene: -; abundance: few; CDR3nt: TGCGCCAGCAGTGAGTCCCGGGGGAGCGTCGGGGAGCTGTTTTTT; CDR3aa: CASSESRGSVGELFF
j_gene: TRBJ2-7; v_gene: TRBV5-1; len: 15; d_gene: TRBD1; abundance: -; CDR3nt: TGCGCCAGCAGCAGAGCCGGGACAGGGCTGTACGAGCAGTACTTC; CDR3aa: CASSRAGTGLYEQYF
j_gene: TRBJ2-1; v_gene: TRBV9; len: 15; d_gene: TRBD2; abundance: -; CDR3nt: TGTGCCAGCAGCGTAAGCGGGAGCTTCTACAATGAGCAGTTCTTC; CDR3aa: CASSVSGSFYNEQFF
j_gene: TRBJ2-7; v_gene: TRBV27; len: 13; d_gene: -; abundance: -; CDR3nt: TGTGCCAGCAGTTTCGACACAAACTACGAGCAGTACTTC; CDR3aa: CASSFDTNYEQYF
j_gene: TRBJ2-3; v_gene: TRBV5-1; len: 17; d_gene: TRBD2; abundance: -; CDR3nt: TGCGCCAACACCGGACTAGCGGGAGTTAAGCTCACAGATACGCAGTATTTT; CDR3aa: CANTGLAGVKLTDTQYF
j_gene: TRBJ2-7; v_gene: TRBV9; len: 13; d_gene: -; abundance: -; CDR3nt: TGTGCCAGCAGCGCGGGTAGCTCCTACGAGCAGTACTTC; CDR3aa: CASSAGSSYEQYF
j_gene: TRBJ1-1; v_gene: TRBV29-1; len: 13; d_gene: -; abundance: once; CDR3nt: TGCAGCGGTGGGGCAGGGAAGGACACTGAAGCTTTCTTT; CDR3aa: CSGGAGKDTEAFF
j_gene: TRBJ2-1; v_gene: TRBV10-2; len: 12; d_gene: -; abundance: -; CDR3nt: TGCGCCAGCAAGGACACGCCCAATGAGCAGTTCTTC; CDR3aa: CASKDTPNEQFF
j_gene: TRBJ1-4; v_gene: TRBV6-6; len: 15; d_gene: -; abundance: -; CDR3nt: TGTGCCAGCAGTTACAAGAGGGGGGGGAATGAAAAACTGTTTTTT; CDR3aa: CASSYKRGGNEKLFF
j_gene: TRBJ2-3; v_gene: TRBV9; len: 16; d_gene: TRBD2; abundance: -; CDR3nt: TGTGCCAGCAGCGTAAGAGCGGGAGGGGTCACAGATACGCAGTATTTT; CDR3aa: CASSVRAGGVTDTQYF
j_gene: TRBJ2-7; v_gene: TRBV27; len: 13; d_gene: -; abundance: -; CDR3nt: TGTGCCAGCAGTCCGCGGGCTTCCTACGAGCAGTACTTC; CDR3aa: CASSPRASYEQYF
j_gene: TRBJ1-2; v_gene: TRBV9; len: 15; d_gene: -; abundance: once; CDR3nt: TGTGCCAGCAGCTCGCCAAGGGGATCTTTTTATGGCTACACCTTC; CDR3aa: CASSSPRGSFYGYTF
j_gene: TRBJ2-3; v_gene: TRBV4-2; len: 17; d_gene: TRBD2; abundance: -; CDR3nt: TGTGCCAGCAGCCCCCGGGGGAGCGGGAGTATTGCAGATACGCAGTATTTT; CDR3aa: CASSPRGSGSIADTQYF
j_gene: TRBJ2-3; v_gene: TRBV20-1; len: 11; d_gene: -; abundance: -; CDR3nt: TGCAGTGCTTCCTACACAGATACGCAGTATTTT; CDR3aa: CSASYTDTQYF
j_gene: TRBJ2-7; v_gene: TRBV7-2; len: 15; d_gene: TRBD2; abundance: once; CDR3nt: TGTGCCAGCAGCGAACTAGCGGTACTAACCTACGAGCAGTACTTC; CDR3aa: CASSELAVLTYEQYF
j_gene: TRBJ2-7; v_gene: TRBV6-1; len: 15; d_gene: TRBD1; abundance: -; CDR3nt: TGTGCCAGCAGTAAGGGACAGGATTTTTCCTACGAGCAGTACTTC; CDR3aa: CASSKGQDFSYEQYF
j_gene: TRBJ2-1; v_gene: TRBV6-5; len: 15; d_gene: TRBD2; abundance: -; CDR3nt: TGTGCCAGCAAAACGGGACTAGCTGGCTACAATGAGCAGTTCTTC; CDR3aa: CASKTGLAGYNEQFF
j_gene: TRBJ2-5; v_gene: TRBV2; len: 15; d_gene: -; abundance: -; CDR3nt: TGTGCCAGCACCAAAAGGGACACCGGGTGGGAGACCCAGTACTTC; CDR3aa: CASTKRDTGWETQYF
j_gene: TRBJ2-1; v_gene: TRBV19; len: 17; d_gene: TRBD2; abundance: -; CDR3nt: TGTGCCAGTAGTTTCGGGCTGGGAGCGGGAATATACAATGAGCAGTTCTTC; CDR3aa: CASSFGLGAGIYNEQFF
j_gene: TRBJ2-5; v_gene: TRBV11-3; len: 15; d_gene: -; abundance: -; CDR3nt: TGTGCCAGCAGCTTAGGGGGGGTAGAGCAAGAGACCCAGTACTTC; CDR3aa: CASSLGGVEQETQYF
j_gene: TRBJ2-1; v_gene: TRBV13; len: 15; d_gene: -; abundance: -; CDR3nt: TGTGCCAGCTCCCCGGGGTGGTTAGCGGCCCTAAGGCAGTTCTTC; CDR3aa: CASSPGWLAALRQFF
j_gene: TRBJ1-2; v_gene: TRBV14; len: 13; d_gene: -; abundance: once; CDR3nt: TGTGCCAGCAGCCAACGGGCAGGGCCTGGCTACACCTTC; CDR3aa: CASSQRAGPGYTF
j_gene: TRBJ1-5; v_gene: TRBV30; len: 16; d_gene: TRBD1; abundance: -; CDR3nt: TGTGCCTGGAGTGTACCAGGCGGACAGGGGAATCAGCCCCAGCATTTT; CDR3aa: CAWSVPGGQGNQPQHF
j_gene: TRBJ2-7; v_gene: TRBV7-6; len: 15; d_gene: TRBD2; abundance: -; CDR3nt: TGTGCCAGCAGCTTGACTAGCGGAGGAATCTACGAGCAGTACTTC; CDR3aa: CASSLTSGGIYEQYF
j_gene: TRBJ2-5; v_gene: TRBV27; len: 13; d_gene: -; abundance: -; CDR3nt: TGTGCCAGCCACCGACAGTTGGGGGAGACCCAGTACTTC; CDR3aa: CASHRQLGETQYF
j_gene: TRBJ2-6; v_gene: TRBV27; len: 18; d_gene: TRBD1; abundance: -; CDR3nt: TGTGCCAGCAGTGCATCCGGGACAGGGGGCCCTGGGGCCAACGTCCTGACTTTC; CDR3aa: CASSASGTGGPGANVLTF